Detailed here is one TCR beta chain. This clone came up a few times. Its specific antigen is unknown. Within one base of it there is no much larger clone, and no base qualities were kept. This sample also contains other DNA sequences that code for the same CDR3. The collaborating institutions used their own protocols to collect whole blood in K2EDTA tubes. For TCRbeta analysis, collaborators shipped samples in one of three forms: frozen whole blood, isolated PBMCs, or DNA extracted from either of those sample types. This specimen comes from a study of blood T cell repertoires in COVID-19 (dated by TCRdb to about 2020). Turning to the overall study: Samples from collaborators originated in the United States, Italy and Spain and spanned both the acute and convalescent phases of COVID-19. Where HLA class I and class II types were available, the types were taken from metadata supplied by the sample provider, not from assay-based typing. Sample metadata almost always included a de-identified subject ID, COVID-19 status, age in years and sex. Deeply sampled blood TCRbeta repertoires from subjects exposed to, actively infected with, or recovered from COVID-19 were included in the dataset. A freely available public database, intended as a resource for researchers studying the immune response to SARS-CoV-2, is where the repertoires were released. The prospective study material was composed of cDNA or gDNA derived from T cells, B-cell-depleted T cells, or PBMCs. The samples were drawn from the first 160 participants of the ongoing ImmuneRACE study and from 1,200 or so subjects provided by 6 global collaborators.

TCRbeta CDR3 regions were amplified from genomic DNA by means of the immunoSEQ Assay, a bias-controlled multiplex PCR. The study's processing was this. The number of nucleated cells in each sample was estimated from the amplification of reference gene primers within the assay. Sequence reads were collapsed and filtered to measure the absolute abundance of every unique TCRbeta CDR3 rearrangement. Productive Simpson clonality was computed per sample as the square root of Simpson's diversity index over productive rearrangements. TCRdb's version of the immuneACCESS table is confined to in-frame rearrangements and falls short of the full clone set. An unresolved V gene accounts for under half of the shortfall where checked; the remainder is of unknown origin. D and trimming were read from the DNA, whereas the V and J calls and clone size are those reported in that table. This sample gives 310,000 or so clones in total; roughly 88% of them show up just once. More than 3% of the sample is in the top ten clones.

The CDR3 starts with the cysteine, ends with the phenylalanine, and has 12 residues. CDR3 DNA only is kept here, 36 bases in frame from base 1. V lost 3 bases and J lost 4 bases; the stretch between them is 6 bases long. Study-level results and caveats: The amount of clinical and demographic metadata varied by source and participant and was provided uncurated.

The rearranged chain carries TRBV12-3 or TRBV12-4 and TRBJ1-2; a weak D assignment points to TRBD1 (5 bases agree). Material for sequencing was peripheral blood. The receptor was derived from a woman aged 45 to 65 with active or convalescent COVID-19. The nucleotides are TGTGCCAGCAGTTTCCAGGGCTATGGCTACACCTTC. The translation is CASSFQGYGYTF.